This TCR beta chain was sequenced during a study of blood T cell repertoires in COVID-19. The authors' processing: The authors estimated nucleated cell counts from reference gene primer amplification. Using immunoSEQ multiplex PCR, the repertoire was profiled, and TCRdb retains in-frame clones only, with some absent. V, J and clone size are taken as reported in that table, and D and trimming were inferred from the DNA itself. The table includes around 97,000 clones, 80% to 90% detected once. The clonotype was recovered from a human donor in a cohort sampled during active COVID-19. Specimen: peripheral blood.

The CDR3 sequence: CASSLTGGASGELFF. The CDR3 DNA is TGTGCCAGCAGTCTTACAGGGGGCGCTTCCGGGGAGCTGTTTTTT. The chain links TRBV28 to TRBJ2-2, with TRBD1 matching 9 bases. J lost 6 bases, V lost 5 bases, and 7 bases had no gene match. The CDR3 extends over 15 amino acids. From germline, CDR1 is MDHEN and CDR2 SYDVKM.